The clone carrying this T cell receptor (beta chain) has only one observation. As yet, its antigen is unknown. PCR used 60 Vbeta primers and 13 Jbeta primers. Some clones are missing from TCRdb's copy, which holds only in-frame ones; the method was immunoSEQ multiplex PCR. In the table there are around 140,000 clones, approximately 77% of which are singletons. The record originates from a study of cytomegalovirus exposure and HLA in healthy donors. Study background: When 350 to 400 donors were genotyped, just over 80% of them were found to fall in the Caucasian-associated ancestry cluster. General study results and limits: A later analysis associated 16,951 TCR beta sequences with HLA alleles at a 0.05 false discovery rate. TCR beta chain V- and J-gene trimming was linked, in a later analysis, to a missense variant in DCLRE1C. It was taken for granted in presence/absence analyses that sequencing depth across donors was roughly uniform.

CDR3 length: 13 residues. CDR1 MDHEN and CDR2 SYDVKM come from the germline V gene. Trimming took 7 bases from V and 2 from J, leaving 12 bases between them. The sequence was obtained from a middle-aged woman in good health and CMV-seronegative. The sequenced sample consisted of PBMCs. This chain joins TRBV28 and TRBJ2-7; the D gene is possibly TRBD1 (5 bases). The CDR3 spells CASKSGSPYEQYF. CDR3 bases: TGTGCCAGCAAGTCAGGGTCCCCCTACGAGCAGTACTTC.